The 2 T cell receptor beta chains presented below share a single source sample, sequenced in a study of breast tumors, draining lymph nodes, adjacent tissues. Samples came from axillary lymph nodes draining the breast cancer. One entry per CDR3 protein, called by TCRdb with MiXCR from the multiplex PCR reads. The table lists about 140,000 distinct CDR3 sequences, around a third of them singletons. Specimen: axillary lymph node tissue. All receptors come from a female donor with breast cancer. Some clones in this sample may be carry-over from other donors' samples.

The CDR3 sequence is CASRLQGYNEQFF. Written as DNA, the CDR3 is TGTGCCAGCAGACTACAAGGCTACAATGAGCAGTTCTTC. The chain uses TRBV6-5 and TRBJ2-1; D remains unclear. This CDR3 has 13 residues. Per the germline V gene, CDR1 is MNHEY and CDR2 is SVGAGI. Between the trimmed V and J ends, which lost 6 bases and 3 bases, there was a span of 9 bases.

This clonotype occurred a few times. A read error is possible here, since a much larger clone lies one base away. The chain is built from TRBV12-3 or TRBV12-4 and TRBJ2-3; 12 bases agree with TRBD2. J lost 0 bases, V lost 6 bases, and 4 bases had no gene match. This CDR3 spans 16 amino acids. The CDR3 here is CASSNLAGGSTDTQYF. The CDR3 DNA is TGTGCCAGCAGCAACCTAGCGGGGGGGAGCACAGATACGCAGTATTTT.